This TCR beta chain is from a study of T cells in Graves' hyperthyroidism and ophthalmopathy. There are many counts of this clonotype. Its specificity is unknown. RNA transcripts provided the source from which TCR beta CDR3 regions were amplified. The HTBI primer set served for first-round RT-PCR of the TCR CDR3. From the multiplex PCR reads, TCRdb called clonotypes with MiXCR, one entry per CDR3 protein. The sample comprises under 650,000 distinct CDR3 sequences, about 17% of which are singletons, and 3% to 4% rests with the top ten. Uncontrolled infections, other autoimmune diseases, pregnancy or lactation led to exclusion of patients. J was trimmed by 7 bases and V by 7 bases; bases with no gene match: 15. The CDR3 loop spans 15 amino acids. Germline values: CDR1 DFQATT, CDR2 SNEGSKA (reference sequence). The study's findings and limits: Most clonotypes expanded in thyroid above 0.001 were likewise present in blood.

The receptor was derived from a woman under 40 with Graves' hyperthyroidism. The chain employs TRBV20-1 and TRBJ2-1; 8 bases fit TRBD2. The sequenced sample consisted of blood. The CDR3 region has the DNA TGCAGTGAAGAAACGGGAGGGCGGCTAGATAATGAGCAGTTCTTC. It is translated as CSEETGGRLDNEQFF.